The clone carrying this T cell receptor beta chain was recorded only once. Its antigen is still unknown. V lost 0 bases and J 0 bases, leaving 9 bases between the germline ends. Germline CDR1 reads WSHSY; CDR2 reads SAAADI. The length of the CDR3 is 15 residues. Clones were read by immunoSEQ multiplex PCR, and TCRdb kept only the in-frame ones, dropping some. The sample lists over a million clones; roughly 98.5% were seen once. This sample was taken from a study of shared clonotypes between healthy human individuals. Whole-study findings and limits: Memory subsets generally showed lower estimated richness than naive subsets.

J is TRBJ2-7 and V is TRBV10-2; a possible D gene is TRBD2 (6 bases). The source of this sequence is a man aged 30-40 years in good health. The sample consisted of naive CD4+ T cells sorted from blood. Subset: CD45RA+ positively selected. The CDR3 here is CASSESGEASYEQYF. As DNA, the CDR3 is TGCGCCAGCAGTGAGTCTGGGGAGGCCTCCTACGAGCAGTACTTC.